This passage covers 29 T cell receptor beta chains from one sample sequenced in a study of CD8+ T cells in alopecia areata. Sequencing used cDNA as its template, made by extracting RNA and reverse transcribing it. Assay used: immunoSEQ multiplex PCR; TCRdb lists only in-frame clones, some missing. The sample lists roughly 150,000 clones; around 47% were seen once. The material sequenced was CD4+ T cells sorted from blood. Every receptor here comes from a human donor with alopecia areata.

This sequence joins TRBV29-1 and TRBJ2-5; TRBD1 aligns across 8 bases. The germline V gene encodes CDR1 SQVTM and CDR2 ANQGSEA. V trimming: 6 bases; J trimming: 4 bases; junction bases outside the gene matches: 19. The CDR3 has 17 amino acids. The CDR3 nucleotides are TGCAGCGTGAGGGGGCCCCCGACAGGGGCCAATGCAGAGACCCAGTACTTC. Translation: CSVRGPPTGANAETQYF.

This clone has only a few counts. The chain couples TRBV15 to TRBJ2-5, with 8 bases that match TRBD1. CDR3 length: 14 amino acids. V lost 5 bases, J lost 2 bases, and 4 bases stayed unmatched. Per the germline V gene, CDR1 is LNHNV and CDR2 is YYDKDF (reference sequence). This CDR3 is CATSGHRGQETQYF. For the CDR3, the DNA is TGTGCCACCAGCGGTCACAGGGGGCAAGAGACCCAGTACTTC.

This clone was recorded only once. Here the CDR3 DNA reads TGTGCCAGCAGCTTGGAGGGGGCGCCGTATGGCTACACCTTC. Protein sequence: CASSLEGAPYGYTF. The chain is built from TRBV5-4 and TRBJ1-2; TRBD1 matches at 7 bases. The trim removed 0 bases at V and 5 bases at J, leaving 4 bases unmatched. The CDR3 consists of 14 residues. Germline CDR1 and CDR2: SGHNT and YYREEE (reference sequence).

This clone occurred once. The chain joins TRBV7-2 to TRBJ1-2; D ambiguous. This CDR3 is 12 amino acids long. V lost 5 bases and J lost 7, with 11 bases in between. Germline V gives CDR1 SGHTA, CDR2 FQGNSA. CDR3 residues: CASSHGLAGYTF. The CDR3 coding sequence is TGTGCCAGCAGCCATGGACTTGCTGGCTACACCTTC.

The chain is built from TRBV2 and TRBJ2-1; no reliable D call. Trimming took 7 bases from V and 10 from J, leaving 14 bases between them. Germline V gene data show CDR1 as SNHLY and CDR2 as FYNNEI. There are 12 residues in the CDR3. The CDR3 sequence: CASKTDPTEQFF. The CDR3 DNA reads TGTGCCAGCAAGACCGACCCCACGGAGCAGTTCTTC.

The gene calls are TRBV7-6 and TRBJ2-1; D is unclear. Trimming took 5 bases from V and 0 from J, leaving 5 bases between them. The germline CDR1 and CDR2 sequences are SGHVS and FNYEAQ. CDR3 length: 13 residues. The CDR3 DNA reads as TGTGCCAGCAGCAGGGACTCCTACAATGAGCAGTTCTTC. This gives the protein CASSRDSYNEQFF.

The CDR3 is CASSLSGTSGVLSYNEQFF. CDR3 DNA sequence: TGCGCCAGCAGTCTATCCGGGACTAGCGGGGTATTATCCTACAATGAGCAGTTCTTC. The gene calls are TRBV4-1 and TRBJ2-1, with 13 nucleotides matching TRBD2. Germline loops: CDR1 MGHRA, CDR2 YSYEKL. The CDR3 runs to 19 residues. Trimming cost V 6 bases and J 1 base; bases outside gene matches: 12.

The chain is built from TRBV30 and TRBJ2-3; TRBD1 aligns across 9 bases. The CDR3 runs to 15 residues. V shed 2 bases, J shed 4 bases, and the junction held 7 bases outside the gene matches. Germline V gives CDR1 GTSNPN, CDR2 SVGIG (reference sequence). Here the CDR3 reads CAWSPYRGRADTQYF. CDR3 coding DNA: TGTGCCTGGAGTCCATACAGGGGGCGGGCAGATACGCAGTATTTT.

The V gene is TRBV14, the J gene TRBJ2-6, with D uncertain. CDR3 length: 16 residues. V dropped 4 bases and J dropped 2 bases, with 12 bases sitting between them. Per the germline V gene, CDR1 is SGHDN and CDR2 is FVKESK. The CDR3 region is CASSPRLHTGANVLTF. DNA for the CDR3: TGTGCCAGCAGCCCCAGATTACACACTGGGGCCAACGTCCTGACTTTC.

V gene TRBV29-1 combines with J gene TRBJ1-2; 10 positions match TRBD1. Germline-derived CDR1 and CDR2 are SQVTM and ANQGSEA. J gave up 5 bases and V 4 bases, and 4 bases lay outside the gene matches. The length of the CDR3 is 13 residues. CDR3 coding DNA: TGCAGCGTTGTGGGGACAGGGGAGTATGGCTACACCTTC. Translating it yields CSVVGTGEYGYTF.

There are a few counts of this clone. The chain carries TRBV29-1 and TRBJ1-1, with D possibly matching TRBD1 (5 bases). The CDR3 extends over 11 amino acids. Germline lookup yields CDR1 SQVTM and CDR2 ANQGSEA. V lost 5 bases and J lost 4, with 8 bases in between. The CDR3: CSVHRGTEAFF. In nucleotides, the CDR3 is TGCAGCGTTCATAGGGGCACTGAAGCTTTCTTT.

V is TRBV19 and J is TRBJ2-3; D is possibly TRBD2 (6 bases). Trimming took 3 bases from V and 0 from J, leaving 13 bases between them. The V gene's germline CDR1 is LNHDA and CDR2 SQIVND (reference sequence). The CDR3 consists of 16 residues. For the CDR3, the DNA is TGTGCCAGTAGTATGTCTACCGGGACTAGCACAGATACGCAGTATTTT. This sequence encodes CASSMSTGTSTDTQYF.

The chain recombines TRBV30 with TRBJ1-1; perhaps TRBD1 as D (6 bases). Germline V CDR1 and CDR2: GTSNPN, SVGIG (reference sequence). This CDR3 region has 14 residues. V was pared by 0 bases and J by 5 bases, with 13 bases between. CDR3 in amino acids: CAWSVQGMLTEAFF. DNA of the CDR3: TGTGCCTGGAGTGTGCAGGGGATGCTGACTGAAGCTTTCTTT. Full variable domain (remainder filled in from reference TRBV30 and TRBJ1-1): SQTIHQWPATLVQPVGSPLSLECTVEGTSNPNLYWYRQAAGRGLQLLFYSVGIGQISSEVPQNLSASRPQDRQFILSSKKLLLSDSGFYLCAWSVQGMLTEAFFGQGTRLTVV.

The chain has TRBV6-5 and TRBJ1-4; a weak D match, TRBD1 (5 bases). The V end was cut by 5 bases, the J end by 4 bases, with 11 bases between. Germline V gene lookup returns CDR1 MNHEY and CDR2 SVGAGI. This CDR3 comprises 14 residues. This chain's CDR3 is CASSTTENNEKLFF. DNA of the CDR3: TGTGCCAGCAGTACGACAGAAAATAATGAAAAACTGTTTTTT.

The CDR3 protein is CASSPEWGGNQPQHF. CDR3 DNA: TGTGCCAGCAGCCCCGAGTGGGGTGGCAATCAGCCCCAGCATTTT. The rearrangement uses TRBV7-9 and TRBJ1-5; D gene uncertain. This CDR3 is 15 amino acids long. Germline CDR1 SEHNR, CDR2 FQNEAQ (reference sequence). Trimming cost V 5 bases and J 2 bases, with 13 bases left between them.

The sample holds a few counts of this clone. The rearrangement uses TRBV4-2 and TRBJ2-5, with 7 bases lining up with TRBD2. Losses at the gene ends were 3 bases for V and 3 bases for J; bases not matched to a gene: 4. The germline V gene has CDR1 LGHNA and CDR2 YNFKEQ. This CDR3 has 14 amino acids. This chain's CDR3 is CASSHFSGKETQYF. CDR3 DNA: TGTGCCAGCAGCCATTTCAGCGGGAAAGAGACCCAGTACTTC.

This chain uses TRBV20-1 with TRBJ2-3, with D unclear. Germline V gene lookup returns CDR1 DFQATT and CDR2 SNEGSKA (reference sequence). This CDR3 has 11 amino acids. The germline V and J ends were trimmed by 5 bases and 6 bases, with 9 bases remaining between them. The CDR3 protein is CSAPLGDTQYF. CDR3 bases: TGCAGTGCTCCCCTTGGGGATACGCAGTATTTT.

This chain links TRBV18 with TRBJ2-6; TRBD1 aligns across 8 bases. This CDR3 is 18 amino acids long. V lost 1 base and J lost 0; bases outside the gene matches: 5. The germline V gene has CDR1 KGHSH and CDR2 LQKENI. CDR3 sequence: CASSPRQGRISGANVLTF. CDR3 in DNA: TGTGCCAGCTCACCACGACAGGGGCGAATCTCTGGGGCCAACGTCCTGACTTTC.

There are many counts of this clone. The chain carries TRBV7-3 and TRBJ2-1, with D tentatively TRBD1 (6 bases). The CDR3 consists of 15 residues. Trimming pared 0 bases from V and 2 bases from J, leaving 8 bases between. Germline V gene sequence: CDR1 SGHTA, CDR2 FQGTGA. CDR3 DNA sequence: TGTGCCAGCAGCTTAACCCGGGACACCTACAATGAGCAGTTCTTC. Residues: CASSLTRDTYNEQFF.

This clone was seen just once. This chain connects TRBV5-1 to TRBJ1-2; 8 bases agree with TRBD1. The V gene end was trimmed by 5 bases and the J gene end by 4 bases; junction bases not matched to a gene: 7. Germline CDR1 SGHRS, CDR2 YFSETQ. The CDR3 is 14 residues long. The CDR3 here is CASSGTGDLYGYTF. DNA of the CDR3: TGCGCCAGCAGTGGGACAGGAGATCTCTATGGCTACACCTTC. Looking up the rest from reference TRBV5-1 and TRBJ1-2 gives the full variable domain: KAGVTQTPRYLIKTRGQQVTLSCSPISGHRSVSWYQQTPGQGLQFLFEYFSETQRNKGNFPGRFSGRQFSNSRSEMNVSTLELGDSALYLCASSGTGDLYGYTFGSGTRLTVV.

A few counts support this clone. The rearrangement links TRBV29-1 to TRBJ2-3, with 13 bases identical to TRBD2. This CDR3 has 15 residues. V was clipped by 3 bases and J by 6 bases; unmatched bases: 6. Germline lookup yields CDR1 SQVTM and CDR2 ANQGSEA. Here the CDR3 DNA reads TGCAGCGTTGATACTAGCGGGAGGGCCAGGGATACGCAGTATTTT. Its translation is CSVDTSGRARDTQYF.

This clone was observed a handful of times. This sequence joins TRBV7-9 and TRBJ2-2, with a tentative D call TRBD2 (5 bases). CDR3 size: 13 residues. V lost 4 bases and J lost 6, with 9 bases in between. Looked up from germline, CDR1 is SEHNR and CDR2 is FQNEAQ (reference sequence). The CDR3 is CASSWPGAGELFF. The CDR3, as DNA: TGTGCCAGCAGCTGGCCCGGGGCCGGGGAGCTGTTTTTT.

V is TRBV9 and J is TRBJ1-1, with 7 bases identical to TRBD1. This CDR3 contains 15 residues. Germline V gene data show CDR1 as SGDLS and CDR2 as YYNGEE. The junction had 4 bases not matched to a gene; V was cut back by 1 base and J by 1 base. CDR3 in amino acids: CASSVSGGENTEAFF. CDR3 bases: TGTGCCAGCAGCGTATCAGGGGGGGAGAACACTGAAGCTTTCTTT.

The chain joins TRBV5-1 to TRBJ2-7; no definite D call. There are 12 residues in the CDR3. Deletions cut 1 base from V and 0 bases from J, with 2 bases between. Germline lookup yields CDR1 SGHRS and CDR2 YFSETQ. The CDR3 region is CASSLSSYEQYF. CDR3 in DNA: TGCGCCAGCAGCTTGAGCTCCTACGAGCAGTACTTC.

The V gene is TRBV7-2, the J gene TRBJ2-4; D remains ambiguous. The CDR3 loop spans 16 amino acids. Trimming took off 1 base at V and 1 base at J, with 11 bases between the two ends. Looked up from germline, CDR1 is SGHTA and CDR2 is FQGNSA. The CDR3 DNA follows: TGTGCCAGCAGCTTAGGGGTCGTGAGGGCCAAAAACATTCAGTACTTC. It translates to CASSLGVVRAKNIQYF.

In nucleotides, the CDR3 is TGTGCCTGGAGGTTGGCCAACGAGCAGTACTTC. Its translation: CAWRLANEQYF. The V gene is TRBV30, the J gene TRBJ2-7; no reliable D call. The germline V gene has CDR1 GTSNPN and CDR2 SVGIG (reference sequence). The CDR3 has 11 residues. V lost 3 bases to trimming and J lost 5 bases, with 8 bases between them. The variable domain in full, with the rest retrieved from reference TRBV30 and TRBJ2-7, is SQTIHQWPATLVQPVGSPLSLECTVEGTSNPNLYWYRQAAGRGLQLLFYSVGIGQISSEVPQNLSASRPQDRQFILSSKKLLLSDSGFYLCAWRLANEQYFGPGTRLTVT.

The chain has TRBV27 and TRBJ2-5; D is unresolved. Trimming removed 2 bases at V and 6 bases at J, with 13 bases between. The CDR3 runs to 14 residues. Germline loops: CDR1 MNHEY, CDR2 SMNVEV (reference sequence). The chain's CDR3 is CASSLGSGRKTQYF. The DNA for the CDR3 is TGTGCCAGCAGTTTAGGATCAGGCCGGAAGACCCAGTACTTC.

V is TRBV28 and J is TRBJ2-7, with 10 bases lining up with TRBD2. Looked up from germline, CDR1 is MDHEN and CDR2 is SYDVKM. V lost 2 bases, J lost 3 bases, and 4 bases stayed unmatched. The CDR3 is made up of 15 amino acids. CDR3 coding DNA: TGTGCCAGCAGTTTAGTGTCTAGCGGGAGCTACGAGCAGTACTTC. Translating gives CASSLVSSGSYEQYF.

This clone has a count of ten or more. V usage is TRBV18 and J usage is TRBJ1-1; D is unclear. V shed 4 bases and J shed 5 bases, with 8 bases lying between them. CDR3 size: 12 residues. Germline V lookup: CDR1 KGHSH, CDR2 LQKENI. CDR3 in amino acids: CASSQLGTEAFF. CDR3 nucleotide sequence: TGTGCCAGCTCACAGCTGGGGACTGAAGCTTTCTTT. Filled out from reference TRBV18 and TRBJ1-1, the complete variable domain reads NAGVMQNPRHLVRRRGQEARLRCSPMKGHSHVYWYRQLPEEGLKFMVYLQKENIIDESGMPKERFSAEFPKEGPSILRIQQVVRGDSAAYFCASSQLGTEAFFGQGTRLTVV.